This T cell receptor (beta chain) is from a study of T cells in Graves' hyperthyroidism and ophthalmopathy. Study details: Blood was drawn when the patient was first diagnosed and still untreated.

Looked up from germline, CDR1 is LGHNA and CDR2 is YNFKEQ. Trimming left V 0 bases short and J 10 bases short, with 19 bases between. The CDR3 contains 16 residues. The study, taken as a whole, reports: Model output signaled ophthalmopathy a median roughly 6 months ahead of onset. In the blood, most expanded thyroid clonotypes above 0.001 appeared as well.

This clonotype has only a few counts. No antigen is known for it. Amplified regions were TCR beta CDR3 sequences from RNA transcripts. The primer set for the first-round RT-PCR of the TCR CDR3 was HTBI. TCRdb analysed the multiplex PCR reads with MiXCR anew, one entry per CDR3 protein. Counted here are around 300,000 distinct CDR3 sequences, around 13% occurring once; the ten biggest clones make up approximately 25%. The diagnostic basis comprised clinical symptoms, serum thyroxine and TRAb, thyroid ultrasound and orbital computed tomography. The TCR originated in a woman in her 30s with Graves' hyperthyroidism. Sequenced input: blood. The chain links TRBV4-2 to TRBJ1-5, with D perhaps TRBD1 (6 bases). CDR3 sequence: CASSQDPRGASQPQHF. The CDR3 DNA sequence: TGTGCCAGCAGCCAAGATCCTCGGGGGGCTAGTCAACCCCAGCATTTT.